Below are 3 T cell receptor beta chains sequenced from a single sample in a study of T cell clonotyping in hematopoietic cell transplantation (dated by TCRdb to 2020 to 2023). Library generation was performed with the immunoSEQ multiplex PCR assay. Not all clones reach the TCRdb copy of this immuneACCESS table, which keeps in-frame sequences only. Checked studies attribute under half of the gap to unresolved V genes and leave the rest unexplained. The sample contains 2,000 to 2,500 clones, 85% to 95% of them found a single time. The top ten clonotypes cover around 4.5% of the sample. Material: peripheral blood mononuclear cells. These TCRs come from a man in his fifties or sixties in good health. Some clones in this sample may be carry-over from other donors' samples.

J is TRBJ2-5 and V is TRBV10-2, with D perhaps given as TRBD1 or TRBD2 (5 bases each). Between the trimmed V and J ends, which lost 8 bases and 7 bases, there was a span of 8 bases. The CDR3 is 10 amino acids. Looked up from germline, CDR1 is WSHSY and CDR2 is SAAADI. The CDR3 sequence: CASGDRTQYF. CDR3 bases: TGCGCCAGCGGGGACCGGACCCAGTACTTC.

This clone was detected only once. The junction does not match germline at one end; this may be a read error. This rearrangement joins TRBV5-6 to TRBJ1-2; no clear D. The length of the CDR3 is 13 residues. CDR1 is SGHDT, CDR2 YYEEEE, per germline. The CDR3 here is CANSWEGNEGYTF. DNA for the CDR3: TGTGCCAACAGCTGGGAAGGGAATGAGGGCTACACCTTC.

The chain employs TRBV5-4 and TRBJ1-5; D gene unclear. V lost 2 bases to trimming and J lost 1 base, with 7 bases between them. CDR3 length: 14 residues. Germline V gives CDR1 SGHNT, CDR2 YYREEE (reference sequence). CDR3 nucleotides: TGTGCCAGCAGCTTCTCGGGGAGCAATCAGCCCCAGCATTTT. Translating it yields CASSFSGSNQPQHF.